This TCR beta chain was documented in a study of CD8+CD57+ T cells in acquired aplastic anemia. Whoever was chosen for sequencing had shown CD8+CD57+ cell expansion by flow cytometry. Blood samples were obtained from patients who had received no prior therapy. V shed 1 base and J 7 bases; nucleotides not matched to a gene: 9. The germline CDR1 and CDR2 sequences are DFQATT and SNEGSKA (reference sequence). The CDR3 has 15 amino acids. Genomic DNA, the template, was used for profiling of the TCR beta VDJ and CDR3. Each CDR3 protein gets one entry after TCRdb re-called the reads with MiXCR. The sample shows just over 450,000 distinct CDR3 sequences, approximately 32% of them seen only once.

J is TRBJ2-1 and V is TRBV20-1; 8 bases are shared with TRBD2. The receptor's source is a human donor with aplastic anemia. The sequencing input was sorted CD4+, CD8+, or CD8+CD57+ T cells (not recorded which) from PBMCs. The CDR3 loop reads CSARATAGVANEQFF. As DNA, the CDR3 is TGCAGTGCTAGAGCTACAGCGGGAGTGGCTAATGAGCAGTTCTTC.